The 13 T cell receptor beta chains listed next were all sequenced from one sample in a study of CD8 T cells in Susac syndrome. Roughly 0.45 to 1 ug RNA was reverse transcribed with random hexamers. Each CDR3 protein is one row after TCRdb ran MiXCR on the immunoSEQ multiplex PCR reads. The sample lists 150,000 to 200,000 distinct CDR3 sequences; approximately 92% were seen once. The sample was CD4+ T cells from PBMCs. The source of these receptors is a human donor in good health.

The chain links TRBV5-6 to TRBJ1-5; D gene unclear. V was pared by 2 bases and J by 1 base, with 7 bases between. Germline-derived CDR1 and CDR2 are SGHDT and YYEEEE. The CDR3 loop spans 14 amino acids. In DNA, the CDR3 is TGTGCCAGCAGCTTCCTCGACAGCAATCAGCCCCAGCATTTT. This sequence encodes CASSFLDSNQPQHF.

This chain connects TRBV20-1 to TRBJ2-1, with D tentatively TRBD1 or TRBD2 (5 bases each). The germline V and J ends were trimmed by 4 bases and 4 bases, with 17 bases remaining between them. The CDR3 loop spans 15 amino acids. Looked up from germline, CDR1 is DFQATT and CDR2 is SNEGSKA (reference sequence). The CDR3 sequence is CSANRPGPQYNEQFF. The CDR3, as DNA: TGCAGTGCTAATCGACCGGGACCCCAGTACAATGAGCAGTTCTTC.

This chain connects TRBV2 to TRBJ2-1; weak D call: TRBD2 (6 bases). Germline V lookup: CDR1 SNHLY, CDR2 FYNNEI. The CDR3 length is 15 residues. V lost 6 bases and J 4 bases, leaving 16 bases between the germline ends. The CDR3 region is CASSTGTSSYNEQFF. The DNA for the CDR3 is TGTGCCAGCAGCACCGGGACTTCCTCGTACAATGAGCAGTTCTTC.

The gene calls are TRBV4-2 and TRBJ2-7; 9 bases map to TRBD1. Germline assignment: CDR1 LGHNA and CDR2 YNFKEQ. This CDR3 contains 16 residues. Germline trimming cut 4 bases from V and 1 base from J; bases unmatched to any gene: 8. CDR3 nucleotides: TGTGCCAGCAGCCCAACCGGGACAGGGCAGTCCTACGAGCAGTACTTC. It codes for CASSPTGTGQSYEQYF.

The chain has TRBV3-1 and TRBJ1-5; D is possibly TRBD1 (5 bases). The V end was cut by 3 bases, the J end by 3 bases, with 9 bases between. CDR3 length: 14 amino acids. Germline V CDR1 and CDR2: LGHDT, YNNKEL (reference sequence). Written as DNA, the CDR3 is TGTGCCAGCAGCCAGTCAGGGTTCAATCAGCCCCAGCATTTT. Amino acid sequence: CASSQSGFNQPQHF.

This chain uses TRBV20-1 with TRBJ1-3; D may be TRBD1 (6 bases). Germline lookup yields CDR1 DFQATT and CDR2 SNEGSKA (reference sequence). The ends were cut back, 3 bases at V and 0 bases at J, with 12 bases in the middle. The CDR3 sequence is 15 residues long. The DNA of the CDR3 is TGCAGTGCTAGGGGGGCATTGAGCTCTGGAAACACCATATATTTT. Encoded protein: CSARGALSSGNTIYF.

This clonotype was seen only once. The CDR3 loop is CASSTGAGLNTGELFF. The CDR3 nucleotides read TGTGCCAGCAGCACGGGGGCAGGGCTTAACACCGGGGAGCTGTTTTTT. This sequence joins TRBV5-4 and TRBJ2-2; D tentatively fits TRBD1 or TRBD2 (6 bases each). Deletions cut 4 bases from V and 2 bases from J, with 15 bases between. The CDR3 length is 16 residues. CDR1 SGHNT and CDR2 YYREEE come from the germline V gene (reference sequence).

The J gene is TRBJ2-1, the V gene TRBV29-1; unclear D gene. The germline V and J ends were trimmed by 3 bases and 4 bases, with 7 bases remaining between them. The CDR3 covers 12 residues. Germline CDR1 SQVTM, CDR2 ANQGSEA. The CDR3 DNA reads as TGCAGCGTTGATATGGATTACAATGAGCAGTTCTTC. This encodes CSVDMDYNEQFF.

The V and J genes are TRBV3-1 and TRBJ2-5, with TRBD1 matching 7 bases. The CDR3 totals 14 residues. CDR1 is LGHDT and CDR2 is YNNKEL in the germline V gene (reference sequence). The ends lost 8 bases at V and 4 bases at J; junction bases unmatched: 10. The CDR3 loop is CASARGPIGETQYF. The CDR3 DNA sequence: TGTGCCAGCGCAAGGGGGCCAATCGGAGAGACCCAGTACTTC.

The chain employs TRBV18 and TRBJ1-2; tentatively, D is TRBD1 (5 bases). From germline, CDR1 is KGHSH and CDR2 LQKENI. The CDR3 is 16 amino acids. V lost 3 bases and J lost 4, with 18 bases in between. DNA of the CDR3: TGTGCCAGCTCACCTATTAGAGGGGAACATTCCTATGGCTACACCTTC. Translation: CASSPIRGEHSYGYTF.

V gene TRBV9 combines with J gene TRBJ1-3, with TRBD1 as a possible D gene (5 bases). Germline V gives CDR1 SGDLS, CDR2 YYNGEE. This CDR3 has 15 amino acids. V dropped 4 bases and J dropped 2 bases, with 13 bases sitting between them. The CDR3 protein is CASSPNPGTGNTIYF. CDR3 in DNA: TGTGCCAGCAGCCCAAACCCAGGGACTGGAAACACCATATATTTT.

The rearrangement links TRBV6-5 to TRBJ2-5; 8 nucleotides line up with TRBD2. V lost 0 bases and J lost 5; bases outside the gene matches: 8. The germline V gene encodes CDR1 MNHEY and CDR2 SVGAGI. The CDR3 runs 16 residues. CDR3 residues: CASSYSTPTSGETQYF. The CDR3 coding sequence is TGTGCCAGCAGTTACTCGACCCCCACTAGCGGCGAGACCCAGTACTTC.

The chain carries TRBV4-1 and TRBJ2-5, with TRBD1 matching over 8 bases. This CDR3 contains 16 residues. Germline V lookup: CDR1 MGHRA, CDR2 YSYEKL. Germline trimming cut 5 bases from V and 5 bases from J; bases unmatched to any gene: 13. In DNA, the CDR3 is TGCGCCAGCAGCAATTCGAGACAGGGGTCGGGGGAGACCCAGTACTTC. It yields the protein CASSNSRQGSGETQYF.